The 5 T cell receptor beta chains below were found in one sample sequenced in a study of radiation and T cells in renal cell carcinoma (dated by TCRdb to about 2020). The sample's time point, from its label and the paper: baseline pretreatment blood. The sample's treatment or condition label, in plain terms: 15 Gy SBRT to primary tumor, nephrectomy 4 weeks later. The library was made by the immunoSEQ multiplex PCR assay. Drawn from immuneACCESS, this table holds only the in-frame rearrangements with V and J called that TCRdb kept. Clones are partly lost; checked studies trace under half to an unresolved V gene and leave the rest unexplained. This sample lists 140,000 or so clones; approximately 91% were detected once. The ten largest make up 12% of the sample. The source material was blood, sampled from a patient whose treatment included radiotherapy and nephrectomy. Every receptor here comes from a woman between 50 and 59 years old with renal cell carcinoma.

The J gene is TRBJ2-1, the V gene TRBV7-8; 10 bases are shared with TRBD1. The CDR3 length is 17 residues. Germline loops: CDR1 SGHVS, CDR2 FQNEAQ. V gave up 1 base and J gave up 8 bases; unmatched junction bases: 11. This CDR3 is CASSLETGGVGGHEQFF. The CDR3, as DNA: TGTGCCAGCAGCTTAGAGACAGGGGGCGTTGGAGGCCATGAGCAGTTCTTC.

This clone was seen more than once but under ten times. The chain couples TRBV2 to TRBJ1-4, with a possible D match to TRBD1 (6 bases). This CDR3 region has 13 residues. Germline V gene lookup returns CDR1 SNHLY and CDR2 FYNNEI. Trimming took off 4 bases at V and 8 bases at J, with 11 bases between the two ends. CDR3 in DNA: TGTGCCAGCAGTGGGACAGTGGACGAAAAACTGTTTTTT. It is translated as CASSGTVDEKLFF. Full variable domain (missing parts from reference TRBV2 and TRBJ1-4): EPEVTQTPSHQVTQMGQEVILRCVPISNHLYFYWYRQILGQKVEFLVSFYNNEISEKSEIFDDQFSVERPDGSNFTLKIRSTKLEDSAMYFCASSGTVDEKLFFGSGTQLSVL.

The CDR3 loop is CASSYDRWTNYGYTF. CDR3 DNA: TGTGCCAGCAGTTACGACAGATGGACTAACTATGGCTACACCTTC. The chain has TRBV7-8 and TRBJ1-2; weak D call: TRBD1 (5 bases). Germline CDR1 is SGHVS and CDR2 is FQNEAQ. Trimming shortened V by 6 bases and J by 0 bases, and 14 bases separated the two germline ends. The CDR3 has 15 residues.

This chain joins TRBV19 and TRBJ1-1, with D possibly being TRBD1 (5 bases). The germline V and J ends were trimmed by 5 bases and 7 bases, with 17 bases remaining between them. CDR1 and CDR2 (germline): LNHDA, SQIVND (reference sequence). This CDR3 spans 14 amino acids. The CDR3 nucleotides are TGTGCCAGTAGTCCCCGACCCACGACAGATGAAGCTTTCTTT. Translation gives CASSPRPTTDEAFF. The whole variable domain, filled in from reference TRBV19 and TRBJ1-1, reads DGGITQSPKYLFRKEGQNVTLSCEQNLNHDAMYWYRQDPGQGLRLIYYSQIVNDFQKGDIAEGYSVSREKKESFPLTVTSAQKNPTAFYLCASSPRPTTDEAFFGQGTRLTVV.

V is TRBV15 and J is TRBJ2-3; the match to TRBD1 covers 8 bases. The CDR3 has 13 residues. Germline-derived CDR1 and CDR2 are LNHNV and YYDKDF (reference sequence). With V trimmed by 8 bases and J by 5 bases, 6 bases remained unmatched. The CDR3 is CATRRQGLDTQYF. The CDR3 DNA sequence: TGTGCCACCCGCCGACAGGGGTTAGATACGCAGTATTTT.